These 27 T cell receptor beta chains originate from one sample sequenced in a study of T cells in women clearing cervical HPV infection. Clones were read by immunoSEQ multiplex PCR, and TCRdb kept only the in-frame ones, dropping some. The table for this sample gives more than 30,000 clones. The sample was blood buffy coat. Receptor source: a woman aged 18 to 75 with a cervical HPV16 infection that either progressed to CIN3+ or cleared (not recorded which).

On this clone: The read is 3 residues too short to cover the CDR3 end, so that end is filled in from the germline J gene. The rearrangement links TRBV2 to TRBJ2-5; D not resolved. The CDR3 consists of 13 residues. V lost 7 bases to trimming and J lost 4 bases, with 13 bases between them. CDR1 SNHLY and CDR2 FYNNEI come from the germline V gene. The CDR3 sequence is CASKGGNGETQYF. The DNA read from the CDR3 is TGTGCCAGCAAAGGTGGTAATGGAGAGACC.

Note on this clone: The CDR3 goes on 3 residues after the read ends, and that part is filled in from the germline J gene. The chain is built from TRBV19 and TRBJ2-6; perhaps TRBD2 as D (7 bases). CDR1 and CDR2 (germline): LNHDA, SQIVND (reference sequence). V was pared by 5 bases and J by 0 bases, with 17 bases between. The length of the CDR3 is 18 residues. The CDR3 is CASSSPGAGASGANVLTF. The part of the CDR3 DNA that was read is TGTGCCAGTAGTTCCCCCGGGGCGGGGGCCTCTGGGGCCAACGTC.

A remark on this clone: Sequencing ends 3 residues short of the CDR3 end; the germline J gene provides the rest. The rearrangement joins TRBV29-1 to TRBJ2-5; 10 bases line up with TRBD1. There are 14 residues in the CDR3. Germline values: CDR1 SQVTM, CDR2 ANQGSEA. The V segment lost 2 bases and the J segment 3 bases; nucleotides outside the gene matches: 3. Partial CDR3 DNA: TGCAGCGTTGAATTCGGGACAGGGGAAGAGACC. It specifies CSVEFGTGEET. The full-length CDR3 reads as CSVEFGTGEETQYF.

Note on this clone: The junction and the germline gene differ at one end; a read error may be behind it. The read ends 3 residues before the CDR3 terminus; that terminus is restored from the germline J gene. The chain carries TRBV4-2 and TRBJ1-2; tentatively, D is TRBD1 (6 bases). Germline V gene sequence: CDR1 LGHNA, CDR2 YNFKEQ. The CDR3 totals 14 residues. CDR3 bases read: TGCGCCAGCAGCCAAGAGTACAGGGAAGACGGC. Residues: CASSQEYREDG. The complete CDR3 sequence is CASSQEYREDGYTF.

CDR3 protein: CSARSGLAHEQYF. The CDR3 bases that were read are TGCAGTGCTAGATCGGGACTAGCCCACGAG. The rearrangement joins TRBV20-1 to TRBJ2-7; 9 bases are shared with TRBD2. The CDR3 extends 3 residues past the end of the read, so its final part is completed from the germline J gene. Germline V lookup: CDR1 DFQATT, CDR2 SNEGSKA (reference sequence). V trimming: 2 bases; J trimming: 5 bases; junction bases outside the gene matches: 4. The CDR3 covers 13 residues.

To note about this clone: The sequenced fragment ends 3 residues before the CDR3 boundary, so the rest is inferred from the germline J gene. The genes are TRBV5-1 and TRBJ2-7, with TRBD2 matching 9 bases. Germline trimming cut 3 bases from V and 2 bases from J; bases unmatched to any gene: 6. The CDR3 extends over 15 amino acids. Germline V gives CDR1 SGHRS, CDR2 YFSETQ. Incomplete CDR3 DNA: TGCGCCAGCAGCTATCTCGGCGGGGGGGCCTACGAG. The encoded protein is CASSYLGGGAYE. The complete CDR3 sequence is CASSYLGGGAYEQYF.

On this clone: Coverage ceases 3 residues before the CDR3 finishes, and the germline J gene fills in the end. The genes are TRBV2 and TRBJ1-1; no reliable D call. The CDR3 sequence is 14 residues long. From germline, CDR1 is SNHLY and CDR2 FYNNEI. V lost 2 bases and J lost 1, with 8 bases in between. The covered CDR3 bases are TGTGCCAGCAGTGAAAGGGCAGAGAACACTGAA. Its translation: CASSERAENTE. The entire CDR3 sequence reads CASSERAENTEAFF.

CDR3 loop: CSVVRLAGGEQFF. The DNA read from the CDR3 is TGCAGCGTTGTACGGCTAGCGGGAGGTGAG. This rearrangement joins TRBV29-1 to TRBJ2-1, with 11 bases aligning to TRBD2. The read is 3 residues too short to cover the CDR3 end, so that end is filled in from the germline J gene. The CDR3 runs to 13 residues. Germline V gene lookup returns CDR1 SQVTM and CDR2 ANQGSEA. V dropped 4 bases and J dropped 9; count of bases not matched to a gene: 5.

As to this clone: The read terminates 3 residues before the CDR3 end, so the remaining end is supplied by the germline J gene. This chain joins TRBV11-3 and TRBJ2-7; D is undetermined. Germline assignment: CDR1 SGHNT and CDR2 YENEEA. The ends were cut back, 3 bases at V and 3 bases at J, with 12 bases in the middle. This CDR3 has 14 amino acids. The DNA read from the CDR3 is TGTGCCAGCAGCTTTTCATCCCCGGGCTACGAG. It encodes CASSFSSPGYE. The CDR3 in its entirety is CASSFSSPGYEQYF.

As to this clone: The read ends 3 residues shy of where the CDR3 ends; the end is completed using the germline J gene. This chain joins TRBV19 and TRBJ2-4; TRBD1 is a possible D gene (6 bases). The CDR3 is 17 amino acids. The V end was cut by 4 bases, the J end by 4 bases, with 20 bases between. CDR1 LNHDA and CDR2 SQIVND come from the germline V gene (reference sequence). The CDR3 protein is CASSSLSPGHPKNIQYF. The DNA read from the CDR3 is TGTGCCAGTAGTAGCCTATCGCCGGGACACCCGAAAAACATT.

For this clone: The CDR3 extends 3 residues past the end of the read, so its final part is completed from the germline J gene. The chain combines TRBV5-4 with TRBJ2-7, with 11 bases that match TRBD2. The germline V gene has CDR1 SGHNT and CDR2 YYREEE (reference sequence). The CDR3 contains 16 residues. V gave up 4 bases and J gave up 3 bases; unmatched junction bases: 9. The part of the CDR3 DNA that was read is TGTGCCAGCAGCGGGCCCTCCGGGACTAGCGGCTACGAG. Translation gives CASSGPSGTSGYE. From start to end, the CDR3 is CASSGPSGTSGYEQYF.

In the case of this clone: Sequencing ends 3 residues short of the CDR3 end; the germline J gene provides the rest. V is TRBV30 and J is TRBJ1-4, with D possibly being TRBD1 (5 bases). The CDR3 has 12 residues. CDR1 and CDR2 (germline): GTSNPN, SVGIG (reference sequence). Partial CDR3 DNA: TGTGCCTGGGGCGAGACAGTCCCAGGA. It is translated as CAWGETVPG. Given in full, the CDR3 is CAWGETVPGLFF.

In the case of this clone: The CDR3 extends 3 residues past the end of the read, so its final part is completed from the germline J gene. This chain joins TRBV29-1 and TRBJ2-7, with 10 bases identical to TRBD2. CDR3 length: 14 amino acids. Per germline, CDR1 SQVTM and CDR2 ANQGSEA. The V segment lost 4 bases and the J segment 5 bases; nucleotides outside the gene matches: 8. The CDR3 here is CSVVQREGLDEQYF. CDR3 DNA, as far as it was read: TGCAGCGTTGTTCAGCGGGAGGGCCTAGACGAG.

A note on this clone: The read ends 3 residues early relative to the CDR3; the germline J gene fills the gap. The V and J genes are TRBV11-3 and TRBJ2-7, with D perhaps matching TRBD1 (6 bases). The V and J ends lost 4 bases and 1 base respectively, with 14 bases between them. CDR1 and CDR2 from the germline V gene are SGHNT and YENEEA. The CDR3 length is 15 residues. Incomplete CDR3 DNA: TGTGCCAGCAGCTCCATGGGGGCCGATTCCTACGAG. This translates into CASSSMGADSYE. The CDR3 as a whole reads CASSSMGADSYEQYF.

The CDR3 bases that were read are TGTGCCAGCAACCCTTGGGACAGGGCCAACGTC. Its protein product is CASNPWDRANV. In full, the CDR3 reads CASNPWDRANVLTF. The rearrangement joins TRBV5-6 to TRBJ2-6, with D maybe TRBD1 (6 bases). Coverage ceases 3 residues before the CDR3 finishes, and the germline J gene fills in the end. V lost 6 bases and J lost 5, with 12 bases in between. This CDR3 region has 14 residues. Germline-derived CDR1 and CDR2 are SGHDT and YYEEEE.

This clone counts as medium-sized by frequency. The CDR3 end is not reached by the read, which stops 3 residues before it; the germline J gene fills it in. The rearrangement joins TRBV18 to TRBJ2-3; 8 bases match TRBD2. CDR1 and CDR2 (germline): KGHSH, LQKENI. V was clipped by 6 bases and J by 3 bases; unmatched bases: 8. CDR3 length: 15 residues. The CDR3 here is CASSPTGLGTDTQYF. The sequenced part of the CDR3 DNA is TGTGCCAGCTCTCCTACGGGACTAGGGACAGATACG.

For this clone: The read falls 3 residues short of the CDR3 end, and the missing part is taken from the germline J gene. The chain carries TRBV2 and TRBJ1-5; 7 bases fit TRBD1. The CDR3 totals 15 residues. The germline gives CDR1 SNHLY, CDR2 FYNNEI. V was pared by 2 bases and J by 2 bases, with 3 bases of the junction left unmatched. The sequenced part of the CDR3 DNA is TGTGCCAGCAGTGAAAGCAGGGGGGGCAATCAGCCC. Translated: CASSESRGGNQP. The full CDR3 reads CASSESRGGNQPQHF.

A note on this clone: The CDR3 goes on 3 residues after the read ends, and that part is filled in from the germline J gene. This sequence joins TRBV2 and TRBJ2-3; TRBD2 matches 16 bases. The trim removed 4 bases at V and 4 bases at J, leaving 8 bases unmatched. In germline, CDR1 is SNHLY, CDR2 FYNNEI. This CDR3 contains 18 residues. Incomplete CDR3 DNA: TGTGCCAGCAGTGGAGGGACTAGCGGGAGGGGGTACGCAGATACG. Translation: CASSGGTSGRGYADT. The whole CDR3 is CASSGGTSGRGYADTQYF.

On this clone itself: The read terminates 3 residues ahead of where the CDR3 ends, so the germline J gene completes it. This rearrangement joins TRBV5-1 to TRBJ2-5, with TRBD2 as a possible D gene (5 bases). Germline V gene data show CDR1 as SGHRS and CDR2 as YFSETQ. Trimming took 5 bases from V and 2 from J, leaving 10 bases between them. The CDR3 is 13 amino acids. CDR3 DNA (partial): TGCGCCAGCAGGTTTTCGGGGCAAGAGACC. Protein: CASRFSGQET. The complete CDR3 reads CASRFSGQETQYF.

For this clone: One junction end disagrees with the germline gene, perhaps due to a read error. The CDR3 extends 3 residues past the end of the read, so its final part is completed from the germline J gene. The sample has other DNA sequences that encode this CDR3 too. The chain carries TRBV30 and TRBJ1-3; the match to TRBD1 covers 7 bases. The CDR3 is 15 residues long. Germline CDR1 reads GTSNPN; CDR2 reads SVGIG (reference sequence). This CDR3 reads CAWSEEGAKGNTIYF. The sequenced CDR3 bases are TGTGCCTGGAGTGAGGAGGGGGCGAAAGGAAACACA.

A remark on this clone: With the read ending 3 residues before the CDR3 end, the germline J gene is used to fill in that end. V and J are TRBV19 and TRBJ1-5; D ambiguous. The CDR3 has 15 residues. CDR1 is LNHDA, CDR2 SQIVND, per germline (reference sequence). V lost 3 bases, J lost 1 base, and 10 bases lay in between. CDR3 sequence reads: CASSITTPSNQPQHF. CDR3 bases read: TGTGCCAGTAGTATCACTACTCCAAGCAATCAGCCC.

With respect to this clone: The read gets to within 3 residues of the CDR3 end, and the germline J gene fills in the rest. The chain recombines TRBV7-9 with TRBJ1-5; possible D gene TRBD1, 5 bases. This CDR3 is 14 amino acids long. The V gene lost 7 bases and the J gene lost 3 bases, with 13 bases spanning the gap. Germline V CDR1 and CDR2: SEHNR, FQNEAQ (reference sequence). The DNA read from the CDR3 is TGTGCCAGCACGGTGGGGGGGGACAATCAGCCC. Translating it yields CASTVGGDNQP. The full CDR3 reads CASTVGGDNQPQHF.

Of note for this clone: The read terminates 3 residues before the CDR3 end, so the remaining end is supplied by the germline J gene. The V and J genes are TRBV5-1 and TRBJ1-4; the match to TRBD1 covers 8 bases. The CDR3 is 16 residues long. Germline CDR1 and CDR2: SGHRS and YFSETQ. Losses at the gene ends were 2 bases for V and 7 bases for J; bases not matched to a gene: 10. CDR3 sequence: CASSLPTGTGGEKLFF. The DNA read from the CDR3 is TGCGCCAGCAGCTTACCAACCGGGACAGGAGGTGAAAAA.

On this clone: The CDR3 end lies 3 residues beyond the end of the read and is filled in from the germline J gene. The chain is built from TRBV7-8 and TRBJ1-1; tentatively, D is TRBD1 (5 bases). Trimming removed 3 bases from V and 4 bases from J, with 9 bases in between. CDR1 and CDR2 from the germline V gene are SGHVS and FQNEAQ. The CDR3 length is 13 residues. Incomplete CDR3 DNA: TGTGCCAGCAGCTTCGGGGGTCCCACTGAA. Translated: CASSFGGPTE. The full-length CDR3 reads as CASSFGGPTEAFF.

The CDR3 loop reads CASSRGVYNDYTF. The sequenced part of the CDR3 DNA is TGTGCCAGTAGCCGGGGAGTTTACAATGAC. The J gene is TRBJ1-2, the V gene TRBV19; D not certain. The CDR3 goes on 3 residues after the read ends, and that part is filled in from the germline J gene. This CDR3 has 13 amino acids. Germline lookup yields CDR1 LNHDA and CDR2 SQIVND (reference sequence).

In terms of frequency, this clone is medium-sized. Read coverage stops 3 residues before the CDR3 terminus; the germline J gene supplies the remainder. J is TRBJ2-7 and V is TRBV7-2, with a weak D call TRBD2 (6 bases). The germline gives CDR1 SGHTA, CDR2 FQGNSA. V was pared by 5 bases and J by 3 bases, with 14 bases between. The CDR3 sequence is 14 residues long. The sequenced CDR3 bases are TGTGCCAGCAGCCAACGACGGGGAGGCTACGAG. It translates to CASSQRRGGYE. In full, the CDR3 reads CASSQRRGGYEQYF.

Remarks on this clone: The read falls 3 residues short of the CDR3 end, and the missing part is taken from the germline J gene. The gene calls are TRBV20-1 and TRBJ1-2; 7 positions agree with TRBD1. This CDR3 has 12 residues. Germline CDR1 is DFQATT and CDR2 is SNEGSKA (reference sequence). CDR3: CSAHRGWDGYTF. Incomplete CDR3 DNA: TGCAGTGCTCACAGGGGCTGGGACGGC.